The T cell receptor (beta chain) described here comes from a study of early T cells in non-severe SARS-CoV-2 infection. Looking at the study overall: Sequencing of bulk RNA from unsorted whole blood was done, without chain pairing.

Attachment of unique molecular identifiers was made to individual cDNA molecules. TCRdb called the 5' RACE reads again in MiXCR, with one record for every CDR3 protein. The table lists 69,000 or so distinct CDR3 sequences, about 9% of them singletons. Deletions cut 4 bases from V and 7 bases from J, with 11 bases between. Germline CDR1 reads MNHEY; CDR2 reads SMNVEV (reference sequence). CDR3 size: 13 residues. This clonotype came up many times. Sample: whole blood. This chain connects TRBV27 to TRBJ2-1, with D possibly being TRBD2 (5 bases). The sequence derives from an adult who was a healthcare worker with PCR-confirmed SARS-CoV-2 infection or an uninfected control (not recorded which). The CDR3 reads CASSSQLGNEQFF. CDR3 nucleotides: TGTGCCAGCAGTTCCCAACTAGGGAATGAGCAGTTCTTC.